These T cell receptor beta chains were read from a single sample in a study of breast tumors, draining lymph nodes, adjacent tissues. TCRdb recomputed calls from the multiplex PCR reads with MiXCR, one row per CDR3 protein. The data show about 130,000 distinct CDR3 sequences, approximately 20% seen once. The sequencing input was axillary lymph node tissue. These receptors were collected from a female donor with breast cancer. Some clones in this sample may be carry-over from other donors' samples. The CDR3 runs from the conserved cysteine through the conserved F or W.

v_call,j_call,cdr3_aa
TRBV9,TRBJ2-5,CASSVEPFRETQYF
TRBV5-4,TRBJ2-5,CASSGTGGQETQYF
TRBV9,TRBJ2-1,CASSTGTSGRWNEQFF
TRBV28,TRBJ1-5,CASSSGLKPQHF
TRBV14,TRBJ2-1,CASSPLAGGNEQFF
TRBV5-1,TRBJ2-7,CASSLDSFSYEQYF
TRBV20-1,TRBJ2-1,CSASPLAGGDNEQFF
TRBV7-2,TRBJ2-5,CASSPRYQETQYF
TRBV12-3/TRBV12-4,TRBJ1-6,CASSFLQGGNSPLHF
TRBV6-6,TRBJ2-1,CASSTPGQEYNEQFF
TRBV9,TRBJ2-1,CASSAQNRGDEQFF
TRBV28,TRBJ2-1,CASSSVAGPYYNEQFF
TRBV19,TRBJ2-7,CASKESAGSFYEQYF
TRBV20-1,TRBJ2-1,CSAERTSGTYNEQFF
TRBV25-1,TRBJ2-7,CASSERTGPTYEQYF
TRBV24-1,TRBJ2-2,CATSDHRGAYTGELFF
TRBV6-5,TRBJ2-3,CASSYSGLAGSSTDTQYF
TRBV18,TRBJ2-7,CASSPHGGQAPNSYEQYF